This TCR beta chain emerged from a study of regulatory T cells in long-lasting Graves disease. General observations from the study: Favoring TRBV28, TRBJ1-2 and TRBJ2-5 was a feature seen in persistent disease. Persistent Graves' patients showed less TCR diversity than newly diagnosed patients showed.

In regard to this clonotype: Its antigen is currently unknown.

Noted time point: newly diagnosed GD, antithyroid drugs for less than 3 months. PBMCs were the source of the RNA used for TCR sequencing. Through Arm-PCR of CDR3 regions and iRepertoire HTBI primers, TCR beta libraries were built. TCRdb re-called the multiplex PCR reads through MiXCR, storing one row per CDR3 protein. The sample lists some 500,000 distinct CDR3 sequences; about 16% were seen once. Germline values: CDR1 SGHRS, CDR2 YFSETQ. Deletions cut 0 bases from V and 4 bases from J, with 9 bases between. This CDR3 contains 14 residues. The same data also contributed to another study, on T cells in Graves' hyperthyroidism and ophthalmopathy.

This sequence originates from a woman aged 40-60 years with Graves disease. The material was peripheral blood mononuclear cells (PBMCs), obtained at new diagnosis, from a patient treated with antithyroid drugs. The genes are TRBV5-1 and TRBJ2-3; D is unresolved. The CDR3 loop reads CASSLAPSADTQYF. DNA of the CDR3: TGCGCCAGCAGCTTGGCCCCAAGCGCAGATACGCAGTATTTT.